Listed below are T cell receptor beta chains from one sample, sequenced in a study of T cells expressing NK-cell markers. TCRdb re-called the 5' RACE reads, yielding one record per CDR3 amino acid sequence without DNA. In all, the sample yields 550,000 or so distinct CDR3 sequences. The sequencing sample was made of blood T cells: a sorted CD56 or NKG2C T cell subset, CD4+ or CD8+ T cells, or bulk PBMC T cells (not recorded which). Receptor source: a man aged 18 to 29 in good health. The CDR3 runs from the conserved cysteine through the conserved F or W.

v_call: TRBV11-1
j_call: TRBJ2-1
cdr3_aa: CASSSGQGRGAEQFF

v_call: TRBV24-1
j_call: TRBJ2-1
cdr3_aa: CATSAQEMGSNEQFF

v_call: TRBV5-5
j_call: TRBJ2-2
cdr3_aa: CASSLGQGKHTGELFF

v_call: TRBV20-1
j_call: TRBJ2-1
cdr3_aa: CSASSGRAEQFF

v_call: TRBV6-1
j_call: TRBJ1-1
cdr3_aa: CASRPGGTGGKRAFF

v_call: TRBV7-8
j_call: TRBJ2-1
cdr3_aa: CASSPVGVDNEQFF

v_call: TRBV7-9
j_call: TRBJ2-1
cdr3_aa: CASSAQGGRSDNEQFF

v_call: TRBV20-1
j_call: TRBJ1-2
cdr3_aa: CSARPSNYGYTF

v_call: TRBV10-3
j_call: TRBJ2-2
cdr3_aa: CAISQSNTGELFF

v_call: TRBV24-1
j_call: TRBJ2-1
cdr3_aa: CATSDRGLAVHEQFF

v_call: TRBV20-1
j_call: TRBJ1-4
cdr3_aa: CSASNKTGPPPPTNEKLFF

v_call: TRBV15
j_call: TRBJ2-1
cdr3_aa: CATSRAVDEQFF

v_call: TRBV12-3/TRBV12-4
j_call: TRBJ1-5
cdr3_aa: CASSPDIVQPQHF

v_call: TRBV30
j_call: TRBJ2-1
cdr3_aa: CAWSPSGHEQFF

v_call: TRBV6-1
j_call: TRBJ2-4
cdr3_aa: CASTDPSGSHIQYF

v_call: TRBV27
j_call: TRBJ2-5
cdr3_aa: CASKTDQETQYF

v_call: TRBV7-2
j_call: TRBJ2-3
cdr3_aa: CASSLAMPDTQYF

v_call: TRBV29-1
j_call: TRBJ2-6
cdr3_aa: CSVESEGAGANVLTF

v_call: TRBV3-1
j_call: TRBJ2-3
cdr3_aa: CASSQVALAGYTDTQYF

v_call: TRBV5-1
j_call: TRBJ1-1
cdr3_aa: CASSMGQPPLYEAFF